This TCR beta chain was identified during a study of blood T cells in healthy people across ages. Findings of the study overall: More naive CD4+ cells and higher diversity marked long-lived donors relative to aged donors. Researchers report that TCR beta diversity correlated strongly with naive T cell percentage.

Sample-barcoded 5' priming and a J-beta primer mix drove a second PCR of about 6 to 11 cycles. TCRdb recomputed calls from the 5' RACE reads with MiXCR, one row per CDR3 protein. The sample lists around 1.1 million distinct CDR3 sequences; more than 30% were seen once. With respect to this clonotype: Antigen specificity is unknown.

Drawing of peripheral blood yielded ten milliliters from each donor. Each sample yielded at least 6 million isolated PBMCs. V shed 7 bases, J shed 2 bases, and the junction held 4 bases outside the gene matches. CDR3 length equals 15 residues. The sample consisted of blood. This clonotype was sampled from a man between 18 and 35 years old in good health. The chain joins TRBV12-3 or TRBV12-4 to TRBJ2-5, with TRBD2 matching over 13 bases. The CDR3 is CASTLGLAGQETQYF. In DNA form, the CDR3 reads TGTGCCAGCACCTTGGGACTAGCGGGGCAAGAGACCCAGTACTTC.